This entry lists 30 T cell receptor beta chains sequenced from one sample in a study of shared clonotypes between healthy human individuals. This table comes from immunoSEQ multiplex PCR, and its TCRdb copy is limited to in-frame clones, with some not included. The profile shows 700,000 or so clones, 60% to 80% of them singletons. The sequenced sample consisted of memory CD4+ T cells sorted from blood. Noted subset: CD45RA-negative fraction. The receptors shown here come from a woman aged 25 to 39 in good health.

The V call is TRBV11-2, the J call TRBJ1-2; the match to TRBD1 covers 7 bases. J gave up 6 bases and V 6 bases, and 7 bases lay outside the gene matches. CDR3 length: 13 amino acids. Looked up from germline, CDR1 is SGHAT and CDR2 is FQNNGV. DNA for the CDR3: TGTGCCAGCAGTCTCGACAGGGTTAATGGCTACACCTTC. Amino acids: CASSLDRVNGYTF.

V gene TRBV18 combines with J gene TRBJ2-7; perhaps D is TRBD1 or TRBD2 (5 bases each). Trimming removed 6 bases from V and 3 bases from J, with 18 bases in between. Germline assignment: CDR1 KGHSH and CDR2 LQKENI. CDR3 length: 15 amino acids. The CDR3: CASSQGKAVVYEQYF. The CDR3 nucleotides are TGTGCCAGCTCCCAGGGCAAAGCGGTAGTCTACGAGCAGTACTTC.

The chain couples TRBV28 to TRBJ1-2, with 12 bases fitting TRBD1. The V segment lost 3 bases and the J segment 5 bases; nucleotides outside the gene matches: 13. CDR1 is MDHEN, CDR2 SYDVKM, per germline. This CDR3 region has 18 residues. The CDR3 spells CASSLPGTGGAGTYGYTF. CDR3 DNA: TGTGCCAGCAGTTTGCCCGGGACAGGGGGCGCGGGTACTTATGGCTACACCTTC.

CDR3 DNA: TGTGCTAGTGGTTTGGGGGCTCAGCCCCAGCATTTT. It is translated as CASGLGAQPQHF. This chain connects TRBV12-5 to TRBJ1-5; D gene uncertain. With 1 base removed from V and 6 bases from J, the gap between germline ends came to 4 bases. Germline-derived CDR1 and CDR2 are LGHNT and FRNRAP. The CDR3 spans 12 residues.

V is TRBV13 and J is TRBJ2-7, with D maybe TRBD1 (5 bases). V was shortened by 5 bases and J by 3 bases, with 14 bases between the two germline ends. CDR1 is PRHDT and CDR2 is FYEKMQ in the germline V gene (reference sequence). The CDR3 contains 14 residues. CDR3 residues: CASSDGPGFYEQYF. CDR3 DNA: TGTGCCAGCAGCGACGGTCCAGGGTTCTACGAGCAGTACTTC.

The rearrangement joins TRBV28 to TRBJ2-7; D ambiguous. This CDR3 region has 13 residues. Germline V gene sequence: CDR1 MDHEN, CDR2 SYDVKM. V lost 6 bases and J 1 base, leaving 10 bases between the germline ends. CDR3 sequence (DNA): TGTGCCAGCAGCCGAGGTCGATCCTACGAGCAGTACTTC. Its protein is CASSRGRSYEQYF.

In its sample, this clone was seen a few times. The chain joins TRBV4-2 to TRBJ1-3, with 7 positions matching TRBD1. Germline CDR1 reads LGHNA; CDR2 reads YNFKEQ. CDR3 size: 16 residues. J lost 6 bases, V lost 3 bases, and 11 bases had no gene match. The CDR3, as DNA: TGTGCCAGCAGCCAGAGTCTTGGGACAGTGGCAAACACCATATATTTT. Translation gives CASSQSLGTVANTIYF.

J is TRBJ1-1 and V is TRBV27; the D is unclear. Germline CDR1 reads MNHEY; CDR2 reads SMNVEV (reference sequence). The CDR3 is made up of 15 amino acids. V was pared by 7 bases and J by 4 bases, with 19 bases between. The CDR3 spells CASNLTPPLGTEAFF. DNA of the CDR3: TGTGCCAGCAACCTGACCCCTCCCCTGGGCACTGAAGCTTTCTTT.

The gene calls are TRBV5-1 and TRBJ2-7, with 8 positions matching TRBD1. V was pared by 4 bases and J by 5 bases, with 5 bases of the junction left unmatched. Germline assignment: CDR1 SGHRS and CDR2 YFSETQ. This CDR3 region has 13 residues. CDR3 region: CASSPGQGDEQYF. The CDR3 nucleotides read TGCGCCAGCAGCCCCGGACAGGGAGACGAGCAGTACTTC.

Concerning this clone: Other DNA sequences in the sample encode the same CDR3. This chain connects TRBV19 to TRBJ1-1, with D uncertain. CDR1 and CDR2 from the germline V gene are LNHDA and SQIVND (reference sequence). The CDR3 contains 13 residues. V was cut by 3 bases and J by 0 bases, with 5 bases left in between. Written as DNA, the CDR3 is TGTGCCAGTAGTATTCAACTGAACACTGAAGCTTTCTTT. The encoded protein is CASSIQLNTEAFF. Supplemented by reference TRBV19 and TRBJ1-1, the full variable domain reads DGGITQSPKYLFRKEGQNVTLSCEQNLNHDAMYWYRQDPGQGLRLIYYSQIVNDFQKGDIAEGYSVSREKKESFPLTVTSAQKNPTAFYLCASSIQLNTEAFFGQGTRLTVV.

V is TRBV6-5 and J is TRBJ2-7; 8 bases are shared with TRBD1. The CDR3 contains 15 residues. Per the germline V gene, CDR1 is MNHEY and CDR2 is SVGAGI. V was clipped by 0 bases and J by 0 bases; unmatched bases: 1. CDR3 residues: CASSYSTGVSYEQYF. CDR3 bases: TGTGCCAGCAGTTACTCGACAGGGGTCTCCTACGAGCAGTACTTC.

This clone was detected once. The chain carries TRBV7-9 and TRBJ2-5, with D possibly TRBD2 on 5 matching bases. With 1 base removed from V and 4 bases from J, the gap between germline ends came to 19 bases. The germline V gene encodes CDR1 SEHNR and CDR2 FQNEAQ (reference sequence). The CDR3 is 17 amino acids. CDR3 sequence (DNA): TGTGCCAGCAGCTTAGAGGAGGTAGCGAGAGATTTAGAGACCCAGTACTTC. It specifies CASSLEEVARDLETQYF.

The chain is built from TRBV9 and TRBJ2-3; D is unresolved. This CDR3 contains 15 residues. Germline CDR1 SGDLS, CDR2 YYNGEE. V shed 1 base and J shed 7 bases, with 16 bases lying between them. The CDR3 region has the DNA TGTGCCAGCAGCGTACAGCCTGGCCAACAATATACGCAGTATTTT. Its translation: CASSVQPGQQYTQYF.

The chain carries TRBV5-6 and TRBJ2-2, with 9 positions matching TRBD1. CDR3 length equals 16 residues. CDR1 and CDR2 (germline): SGHDT, YYEEEE. V was pared by 6 bases and J by 5 bases, with 11 bases of the junction left unmatched. The CDR3 protein is CASTLPGQGGTGELFF. CDR3 DNA sequence: TGTGCCAGCACCTTACCGGGACAGGGAGGGACCGGGGAGCTGTTTTTT.

This clone was seen a few times. This chain links TRBV5-1 with TRBJ2-7, with 9 bases identical to TRBD2. The CDR3 runs 16 residues. In germline, CDR1 is SGHRS, CDR2 YFSETQ. V was clipped by 4 bases and J by 7 bases; unmatched bases: 15. CDR3 region: CASSHISSGGFWEQYF. The CDR3 DNA is TGCGCCAGCAGCCATATATCCAGCGGGGGGTTTTGGGAGCAGTACTTC.

The count of this clone is one. V and J are TRBV28 and TRBJ1-4; maybe TRBD1 (5 bases). Germline V lookup: CDR1 MDHEN, CDR2 SYDVKM. Trimming stripped 3 bases from V and 4 bases from J, with 9 bases between. CDR3 length equals 14 residues. The CDR3 sequence is CASSLGQFNEKLFF. In nucleotides, the CDR3 is TGTGCCAGCAGTTTGGGGCAGTTTAATGAAAAACTGTTTTTT.

The chain employs TRBV28 and TRBJ1-5; D is ambiguous. The CDR3 has 13 residues. The V end was cut by 0 bases, the J end by 4 bases, with 4 bases between. The V gene's germline CDR1 is MDHEN and CDR2 SYDVKM. This CDR3 reads CASSLWQNQPQHF. The CDR3 bases are TGTGCCAGCAGTTTATGGCAAAATCAGCCCCAGCATTTT.

The chain employs TRBV7-9 and TRBJ2-3; the D gene is possibly TRBD2 (6 bases). Germline CDR1 SEHNR, CDR2 FQNEAQ (reference sequence). The V gene lost 3 bases and the J gene lost 4 bases, with 17 bases spanning the gap. There are 16 residues in the CDR3. In DNA, the CDR3 is TGTGCCAGCAGCTTGGGGGGTGTGTCTGGTTCAGATACGCAGTATTTT. Its translation: CASSLGGVSGSDTQYF.

The chain couples TRBV7-9 to TRBJ1-4, with D perhaps matching TRBD1 (6 bases). Germline V gene sequence: CDR1 SEHNR, CDR2 FQNEAQ (reference sequence). The CDR3 length is 19 residues. Deletions cut 7 bases from V and 0 bases from J, with 24 bases between. The CDR3, as DNA: TGTGCCAGCACTGGTTTCTGGGGGCGAGGTTATGCAACTAATGAAAAACTGTTTTTT. It is translated as CASTGFWGRGYATNEKLFF.

The gene calls are TRBV14 and TRBJ2-7; D gene ambiguous. Per germline, CDR1 SGHDN and CDR2 FVKESK. V lost 0 bases to trimming and J lost 5 bases, with 11 bases between them. The CDR3 covers 14 residues. CDR3 loop: CASSQDPVPDEQYF. The CDR3 DNA reads TGTGCCAGCAGCCAAGATCCGGTGCCGGACGAGCAGTACTTC.

This sequence joins TRBV29-1 and TRBJ1-5; 7 nucleotides line up with TRBD1. V trimming: 6 bases; J trimming: 0 bases; junction bases outside the gene matches: 8. CDR3 length: 15 residues. Germline assignment: CDR1 SQVTM and CDR2 ANQGSEA. This CDR3 reads CSVKGQLYSNQPQHF. The CDR3, as DNA: TGCAGCGTCAAGGGACAGTTGTATAGCAATCAGCCCCAGCATTTT.

The chain has TRBV9 and TRBJ2-2; tentatively, D is TRBD2 (5 bases). The length of the CDR3 is 16 residues. Trimming cost V 0 bases and J 4 bases, with 13 bases left between them. From germline, CDR1 is SGDLS and CDR2 YYNGEE. The CDR3 region is CASSVVPDLTTGELFF. The CDR3 DNA reads as TGTGCCAGCAGCGTAGTCCCGGACTTGACCACCGGGGAGCTGTTTTTT.

This clone was seen ten or more times. The V gene is TRBV7-9, the J gene TRBJ1-2; no firm D call. V was pared by 1 base and J by 8 bases, with 11 bases between. The CDR3 covers 13 residues. The V gene's germline CDR1 is SEHNR and CDR2 FQNEAQ (reference sequence). CDR3 DNA: TGTGCCAGCAGCTTAGATAGCCCGGGGGGCTACACCTTC. Its translation: CASSLDSPGGYTF. Variable domain in full (rest from reference TRBV7-9 and TRBJ1-2): DTGVSQNPRHKITKRGQNVTFRCDPISEHNRLYWYRQTLGQGPEFLTYFQNEAQLEKSRLLSDRFSAERPKGSFSTLEIQRTEQGDSAMYLCASSLDSPGGYTFGSGTRLTVV.

This clone was seen more than once but under ten times. The chain carries TRBV18 and TRBJ2-2; D uncertain. The CDR3 spans 12 residues. In germline, CDR1 is KGHSH, CDR2 LQKENI. The V gene lost 1 base and the J gene lost 7 bases, with 4 bases spanning the gap. The CDR3 coding sequence is TGTGCCAGCTCACCACGAGGCGGGGAGCTGTTTTTT. Translation gives CASSPRGGELFF.

This clone has a handful of counts. The genes are TRBV19 and TRBJ1-5, with D uncertain. This CDR3 has 15 amino acids. CDR1 LNHDA and CDR2 SQIVND come from the germline V gene (reference sequence). Trimming stripped 1 base from V and 4 bases from J, with 11 bases between. CDR3 sequence (DNA): TGTGCCAGTAGTATAGGGGCGGCAGCGAATCAGCCCCAGCATTTT. Protein sequence: CASSIGAAANQPQHF.

This clone was seen a few times. Other DNA variants within this sample encode the same CDR3. V gene TRBV6-6 combines with J gene TRBJ2-6; D is perhaps TRBD1 (6 bases). V gave up 6 bases and J gave up 1 base, with 7 bases separating them. Looked up from germline, CDR1 is MNHNY and CDR2 is SVGAGI (reference sequence). The CDR3 consists of 14 residues. The chain's CDR3 is CASRQGSGANVLTF. The CDR3 DNA follows: TGTGCCAGCAGACAGGGTTCTGGGGCCAACGTCCTGACTTTC.

This clone is a singleton in its sample. V is TRBV7-2 and J is TRBJ1-4; D gene unclear. CDR1 and CDR2 from the germline V gene are SGHTA and FQGNSA. The CDR3 contains 13 residues. The V gene lost 1 base and the J gene lost 5 bases, with 5 bases spanning the gap. The CDR3 region is CASSLDWNEKLFF. CDR3 in DNA: TGTGCCAGCAGCTTAGACTGGAATGAAAAACTGTTTTTT.

The V gene is TRBV5-1, the J gene TRBJ2-3, with 8 bases matching TRBD1. V lost 4 bases and J lost 4; bases outside the gene matches: 8. The V gene's germline CDR1 is SGHRS and CDR2 YFSETQ. The CDR3 length is 15 residues. CDR3 nucleotides: TGCGCCAGCAGCATAGGACAGGGCGGGGCAGATACGCAGTATTTT. Its translation is CASSIGQGGADTQYF. The entire variable domain, with the rest obtained from reference TRBV5-1 and TRBJ2-3, is as follows: KAGVTQTPRYLIKTRGQQVTLSCSPISGHRSVSWYQQTPGQGLQFLFEYFSETQRNKGNFPGRFSGRQFSNSRSEMNVSTLELGDSALYLCASSIGQGGADTQYFGPGTRLTVL.

The chain uses TRBV7-9 and TRBJ1-1; D gene ambiguous. This CDR3 spans 15 amino acids. Trimming stripped 2 bases from V and 8 bases from J, with 18 bases between. The V gene's germline CDR1 is SEHNR and CDR2 FQNEAQ (reference sequence). The CDR3 is CASSLYATDGQEAFF. The DNA for the CDR3 is TGTGCCAGCAGCTTATATGCTACGGACGGGCAAGAAGCTTTCTTT.

In this sample, this clone turned up once. The chain couples TRBV28 to TRBJ2-7, with D maybe TRBD1 (5 bases). V lost 3 bases and J 0 bases, leaving 15 bases between the germline ends. The germline V gene has CDR1 MDHEN and CDR2 SYDVKM. This CDR3 is built from 16 residues. The CDR3 DNA is TGTGCCAGCAGTTTTGAATGGAGACAGCGCTCCTACGAGCAGTACTTC. Translated: CASSFEWRQRSYEQYF.